This T cell receptor beta chain was obtained from a study of blood T cell repertoires in COVID-19. Authors' data handling: Nucleated cell counts were estimated from reference gene primer amplification. Some clones are missing from TCRdb's copy, which holds only in-frame ones; the method was immunoSEQ multiplex PCR. V and J calls and clone size are copied from that table; D and trimming were computed from the DNA. Of about 68,000 clones in the sample, 79% are singletons; the top ten hold 6.3%. This clonotype originated in a woman aged 55-69 years with acute or convalescent COVID-19. Sequenced input: peripheral blood.

The CDR3 region is CASSDQGQAGNEKLFF. CDR3 coding DNA: TGTGCCAGCAGTGATCAGGGACAGGCGGGTAATGAAAAACTGTTTTTT. V and J are TRBV2 and TRBJ1-4, with 8 bases matching TRBD1. This CDR3 is built from 16 residues. V dropped 3 bases and J dropped 4; count of bases not matched to a gene: 7. Germline V gene sequence: CDR1 SNHLY, CDR2 FYNNEI.